This T cell receptor (beta chain) was retrieved from a study of early T cells in non-severe SARS-CoV-2 infection. Study-level information: Bulk RNA isolated from unsorted whole blood underwent sequencing; chains were not paired.

Study-level findings and limits: Lookups in VDJdb leaned toward anti-spike CD8 responses and missed private and CD4 specificities.

The library protocol tagged individual cDNA molecules with unique molecular identifiers. Each CDR3 protein is one row after TCRdb ran MiXCR on the 5' RACE reads. This sample yields fewer than 65,000 distinct CDR3 sequences, of which roughly 8.8% are seen a single time; about 15% belongs to the top ten. As concerns this clonotype: The antigen remains unidentified.

Per germline, CDR1 SGHTA and CDR2 FQGNSA. V shed 4 bases, J shed 5 bases, and the junction held 8 bases outside the gene matches. This CDR3 is 14 amino acids long. This sequence joins TRBV7-2 and TRBJ2-7; 7 bases agree with TRBD2. The sequenced material came from whole blood. This TCR was sampled from an adult who was a healthcare worker with PCR-confirmed SARS-CoV-2 infection or an uninfected control (not recorded which). CDR3 DNA sequence: TGTGCCAGCAGCTCACCCGGACTAGTAAACGAGCAGTACTTC. Its translation: CASSSPGLVNEQYF.